This TCR beta chain emerged from a study of identifying expanded T cells in peripheral blood. Collection occurred without any documented infections or immune events in donors. This table comes from immunoSEQ multiplex PCR, and its TCRdb copy is limited to in-frame clones, with some not included. Of about 100,000 clones in the sample, about nine tenths were seen once. The sequenced material came from blood. The sequence was collected from a person aged 18-69 years in good health.

Here the CDR3 DNA reads TGCAGTGTTTTTTTTAGGAGGGAGCAGTACTTC. It codes for CSVFFRREQYF. The chain is built from TRBV20-1 and TRBJ2-7, with a possible D match to TRBD2 (5 bases). The CDR3 is 11 amino acids. The germline V and J ends were trimmed by 7 bases and 7 bases, with 14 bases remaining between them. CDR1 and CDR2 (germline): DFQATT, SNEGSKA (reference sequence).